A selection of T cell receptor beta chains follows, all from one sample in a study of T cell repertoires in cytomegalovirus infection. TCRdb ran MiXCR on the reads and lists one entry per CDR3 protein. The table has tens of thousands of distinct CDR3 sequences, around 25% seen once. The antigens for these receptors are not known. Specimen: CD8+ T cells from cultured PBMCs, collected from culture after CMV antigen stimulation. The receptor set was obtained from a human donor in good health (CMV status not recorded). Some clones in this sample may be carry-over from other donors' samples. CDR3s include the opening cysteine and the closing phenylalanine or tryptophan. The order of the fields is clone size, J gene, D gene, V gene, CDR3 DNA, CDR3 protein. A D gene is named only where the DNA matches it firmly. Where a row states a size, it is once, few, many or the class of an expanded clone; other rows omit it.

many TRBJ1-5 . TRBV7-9 TGTGCCAGCAGCCCCCGGGGGGGCGGCACTCAGCCCCAGCATTTT CASSPRGGGTQPQHF
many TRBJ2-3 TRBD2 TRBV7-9 TGTGCCAGCAGCGGGTCTCTAGCGGGATACACAGATACGCAGTATTTT CASSGSLAGYTDTQYF
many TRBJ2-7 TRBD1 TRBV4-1 TGCGCCAGCAGCCACTCGGGACAGGGGGTCTACGAGCAGTACTTC CASSHSGQGVYEQYF
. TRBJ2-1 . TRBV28 TGTGCCAGCAACCCAACGGGACCTTCCTCCTTCTCCTACAATGAGCAGTTCTTC CASNPTGPSSFSYNEQFF
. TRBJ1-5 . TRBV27 TGTGCCAGCGCACACCAGGGTAGCAATCAGCCCCAGCATTTT CASAHQGSNQPQHF
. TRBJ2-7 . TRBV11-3 TGTGCCAGCAGCTTAGAAGGCTTTGAGAACTACGAGCAGTACTTC CASSLEGFENYEQYF
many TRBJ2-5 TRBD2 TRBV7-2 TGTGCCAGCAGCTTAGCGAGGCTAGCGGAAGAGACCCAGTACTTC CASSLARLAEETQYF
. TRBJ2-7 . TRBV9 TGTGCCAGCAGCGTAGGGGGGGTCGCCGAGCAGTACTTC CASSVGGVAEQYF
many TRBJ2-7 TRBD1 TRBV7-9 TGTGCCAGCAGCCCCCGGGACAGGGGCTACGAGCAGTACTTC CASSPRDRGYEQYF
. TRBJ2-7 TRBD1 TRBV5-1 TGCGCCAGCAGCCTGGGGACGTTGGGACAGGGGTACGAGCAGTACTTC CASSLGTLGQGYEQYF
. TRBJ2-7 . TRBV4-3 TGCGCCAGCAGCCAAGCCTTCGCGGCAGACTACGAGCAGTACTTC CASSQAFAADYEQYF
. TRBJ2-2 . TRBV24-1 TGTGCCACGCCCCTGGGCAGGGCCCCGGAGCTGTTTTTT CATPLGRAPELFF
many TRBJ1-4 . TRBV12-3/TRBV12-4 TGTGCCAGCAGTTTAATCAGGGGCGCAGGGGAAAAACTGTTTTTT CASSLIRGAGEKLFF
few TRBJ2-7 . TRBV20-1 TGCAGCGGCTCCGCCCAGGGGCCCGTGGAGCAGTACTTC CSGSAQGPVEQYF
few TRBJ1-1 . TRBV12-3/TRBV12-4 TGTGCCAGCAACCATAAGGTCCCGGGCAGATCCACTGAAGCTTTCTTT CASNHKVPGRSTEAFF
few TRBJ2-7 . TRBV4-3 TGCGCCAGCAGCCAAGATCCGGGGTGGGAGCAGTACTTC CASSQDPGWEQYF
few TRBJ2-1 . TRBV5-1 TGCGCCAGCAGCTTGGCGGCGGCATCGGGAGCCTCCTACAATGAGCAGTTCTTC CASSLAAASGASYNEQFF